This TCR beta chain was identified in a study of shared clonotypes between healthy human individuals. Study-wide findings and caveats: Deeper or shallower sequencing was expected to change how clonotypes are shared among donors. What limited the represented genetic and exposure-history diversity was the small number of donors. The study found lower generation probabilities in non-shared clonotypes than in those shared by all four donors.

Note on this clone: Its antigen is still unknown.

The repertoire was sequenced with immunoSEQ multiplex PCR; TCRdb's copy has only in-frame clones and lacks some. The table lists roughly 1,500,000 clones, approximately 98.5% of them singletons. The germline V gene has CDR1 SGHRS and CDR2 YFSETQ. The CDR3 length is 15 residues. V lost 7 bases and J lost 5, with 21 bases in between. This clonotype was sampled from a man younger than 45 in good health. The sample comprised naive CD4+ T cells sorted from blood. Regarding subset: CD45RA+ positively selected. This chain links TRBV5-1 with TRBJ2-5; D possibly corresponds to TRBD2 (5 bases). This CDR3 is CASFRTAGGWETQYF. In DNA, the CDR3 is TGCGCCAGCTTCAGAACGGCAGGAGGTTGGGAGACCCAGTACTTC.